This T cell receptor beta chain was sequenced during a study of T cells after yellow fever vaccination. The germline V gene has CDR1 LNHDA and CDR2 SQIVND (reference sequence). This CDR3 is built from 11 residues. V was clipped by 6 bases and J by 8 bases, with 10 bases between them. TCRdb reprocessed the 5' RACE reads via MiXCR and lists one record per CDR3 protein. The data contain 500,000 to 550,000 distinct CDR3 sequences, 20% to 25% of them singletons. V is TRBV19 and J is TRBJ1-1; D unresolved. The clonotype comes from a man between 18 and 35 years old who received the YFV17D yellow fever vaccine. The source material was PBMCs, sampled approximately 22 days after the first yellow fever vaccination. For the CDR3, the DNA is TGTGCCAGTAGCCAGACGGAAGAAGCTTTCTTT. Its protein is CASSQTEEAFF.